The 21 T cell receptor beta chains below all came from one sample that was sequenced in a study of T cells in Graves' hyperthyroidism and ophthalmopathy. Regions amplified from RNA transcripts were the TCR beta CDR3 regions. Using the HTBI primer set, a first-round RT-PCR was run on the TCR CDR3. From the multiplex PCR reads, TCRdb called clonotypes with MiXCR, one entry per CDR3 protein. This sample has some 550,000 distinct CDR3 sequences, with 15% to 20% found just once. The specimen was blood. The receptors come from a woman between 40 and 50 years old with Graves' ophthalmopathy.

This clonotype appeared many times. The rearrangement uses TRBV12-3 or TRBV12-4 and TRBJ2-5; D is ambiguous. This CDR3 has 11 residues. V lost 1 base to trimming and J lost 9 bases, with 6 bases between them. In nucleotides, the CDR3 is TGTGCCAGCAGTTTAGGTCTCGCCCAGTACTTC. Amino acids: CASSLGLAQYF.

The sample holds a few counts of this clonotype. The genes are TRBV6-1 and TRBJ2-3; perhaps TRBD2 as D (5 bases). The germline V and J ends were trimmed by 6 bases and 5 bases, with 15 bases remaining between them. Germline CDR1 is MNHNS and CDR2 is SASEGT. The CDR3 contains 14 residues. The CDR3 spells CASRNHGRGDTQYF. CDR3 DNA sequence: TGTGCCAGCAGGAACCATGGTCGGGGAGATACGCAGTATTTT.

The rearrangement links TRBV28 to TRBJ1-2; the D gene is possibly TRBD1 (5 bases). Trimming stripped 5 bases from V and 3 bases from J, with 13 bases between. CDR1 and CDR2 (germline): MDHEN, SYDVKM. This CDR3 has 14 residues. CDR3 amino acids: CASSGGDYHYGYTF. The CDR3, as DNA: TGTGCCAGCAGTGGAGGGGACTACCACTATGGCTACACCTTC.

There are a few counts of this clonotype. The rearrangement joins TRBV3-1 to TRBJ1-1, with TRBD1 matching 8 bases. Germline trimming cut 0 bases from V and 11 bases from J; bases unmatched to any gene: 8. CDR3 size: 14 residues. The germline gives CDR1 LGHDT, CDR2 YNNKEL (reference sequence). For the CDR3, the DNA is TGTGCCAGCAGCCAAGATTGGACAGGGATTGGGGCTTTCTTT. This gives the protein CASSQDWTGIGAFF. Full variable domain (outside the CDR3, taken from reference TRBV3-1 and TRBJ1-1): DTAVSQTPKYLVTQMGNDKSIKCEQNLGHDTMYWYKQDSKKFLKIMFSYNNKELIINETVPNRFSPKSPDKAHLNLHINSLELGDSAVYFCASSQDWTGIGAFFGQGTRLTVV.

This clonotype came up a few times. The J gene is TRBJ1-1, the V gene TRBV7-2; possibly TRBD1 for D (5 bases). The CDR3 is 17 residues long. CDR1 is SGHTA and CDR2 is FQGNSA in the germline V gene. Trimming removed 4 bases at V and 1 base at J, with 19 bases between. The chain's CDR3 is CASSSLLRGGTNTEAFF. CDR3 nucleotide sequence: TGTGCCAGCAGCTCCCTCCTCCGGGGGGGTACGAACACTGAAGCTTTCTTT.

The V call is TRBV14, the J call TRBJ2-5; 10 nucleotides align to TRBD1. CDR3 length equals 16 residues. The V segment lost 1 base and the J segment 4 bases; nucleotides outside the gene matches: 6. Per germline, CDR1 SGHDN and CDR2 FVKESK. CDR3 amino acids: CASSQAIGTGVETQYF. CDR3 nucleotides: TGTGCCAGCAGCCAAGCTATCGGGACAGGGGTAGAGACCCAGTACTTC.

This clonotype has only a few counts. This chain links TRBV7-2 with TRBJ2-7; 9 nucleotides agree with TRBD2. The trim removed 1 base at V and 2 bases at J, leaving 6 bases unmatched. This CDR3 region has 16 residues. Germline-derived CDR1 and CDR2 are SGHTA and FQGNSA. The DNA for the CDR3 is TGTGCCAGCAGCTTAGGCGGGGGGGGAACACCCTACGAGCAGTACTTC. Encoded protein: CASSLGGGGTPYEQYF.

This clonotype was seen a single time. The junction and the germline gene differ at one end; a read error may be behind it. CDR3 nucleotides: TGTGCCAGCAGTTCCCCCGGACTAGCGGGGGCCTACGAGCACTACTTC. As protein: CASSSPGLAGAYEHYF. This rearrangement joins TRBV28 to TRBJ2-7, with 13 bases identical to TRBD2. This CDR3 comprises 16 residues. CDR1 is MDHEN and CDR2 is SYDVKM in the germline V gene.

The J gene is TRBJ2-3, the V gene TRBV6-1, with D maybe TRBD2 (6 bases). The CDR3 spans 14 residues. The germline V gene has CDR1 MNHNS and CDR2 SASEGT. V lost 2 bases, J lost 5 bases, and 11 bases lay in between. The CDR3, as DNA: TGTGCCAGCAGTGAACTAGCGTATAAAGATACGCAGTATTTT. Protein sequence: CASSELAYKDTQYF.

This clonotype was counted at least ten times. CDR3 residues: CAISELGEGDTQYF. The CDR3 region has the DNA TGTGCCATCAGTGAGCTCGGAGAAGGTGATACGCAGTATTTT. J is TRBJ2-3 and V is TRBV10-3; D gene unclear. V was shortened by 2 bases and J by 6 bases, with 12 bases between the two germline ends. Germline CDR1 is ENHRY and CDR2 is SYGVKD. The CDR3 covers 14 residues.

The rearrangement links TRBV29-1 to TRBJ2-1; 9 bases align to TRBD1. After removal of 7 bases from V and 7 bases from J, the junction contained 14 bases not matched to a gene. The CDR3 length is 15 residues. CDR1 and CDR2 from the germline V gene are SQVTM and ANQGSEA. CDR3 sequence: CSASPGGQGWNEQFF. The CDR3 DNA follows: TGCAGCGCCTCCCCGGGGGGACAGGGCTGGAATGAGCAGTTCTTC.

This clonotype turned up a few times. This chain joins TRBV18 and TRBJ2-2; the D gene could be TRBD1 or TRBD2 (5 bases each). Looked up from germline, CDR1 is KGHSH and CDR2 is LQKENI. CDR3 length equals 17 residues. V lost 3 bases and J lost 2, with 16 bases in between. This chain's CDR3 is CASSPRAAQGNTGELFF. CDR3 DNA: TGTGCCAGCTCACCGAGGGCAGCCCAGGGTAACACCGGGGAGCTGTTTTTT.

V is TRBV7-9 and J is TRBJ2-7; 11 bases match TRBD2. This CDR3 spans 17 amino acids. V lost 5 bases and J lost 2; bases outside the gene matches: 11. Germline CDR1 SEHNR, CDR2 FQNEAQ (reference sequence). The CDR3 sequence: CASSQGGSSGRTYEQYF. As DNA, the CDR3 is TGTGCCAGCAGCCAGGGGGGCTCTAGCGGGAGGACCTACGAGCAGTACTTC.

As concerns this clonotype: The junction departs from the called germline gene at one end, perhaps through a read error. J is TRBJ2-7 and V is TRBV6-1, with 7 bases that match TRBD1. In germline, CDR1 is MNHNS, CDR2 SASEGT. The CDR3 contains 19 residues. Here the CDR3 reads CASSYTRTGGEGISYEQYF. CDR3 DNA sequence: TGTGCCAGCAGTTATACCCGGACAGGAGGAGAGGGGATCTCCTACGAACAGTACTTC.

The V and J genes are TRBV19 and TRBJ1-5, with no clear D. The CDR3 length is 14 residues. V lost 4 bases to trimming and J lost 5 bases, with 12 bases between them. CDR1 is LNHDA, CDR2 SQIVND, per germline (reference sequence). DNA for the CDR3: TGTGCCAGTAGTAGAGCAAAGTTCGATCAGCCCCAGCATTTT. This sequence encodes CASSRAKFDQPQHF. Full variable domain (remainder filled in from reference TRBV19 and TRBJ1-5): DGGITQSPKYLFRKEGQNVTLSCEQNLNHDAMYWYRQDPGQGLRLIYYSQIVNDFQKGDIAEGYSVSREKKESFPLTVTSAQKNPTAFYLCASSRAKFDQPQHFGDGTRLSIL.

CDR3 sequence: CASNTGTLNQPQHF. The CDR3 coding sequence is TGCGCCAGCAATACGGGCACACTGAATCAGCCCCAGCATTTT. The chain carries TRBV10-1 and TRBJ1-5; no definite D call. Looked up from germline, CDR1 is WNHNN and CDR2 is SYGVQD (reference sequence). The germline V and J ends were trimmed by 7 bases and 4 bases, with 14 bases remaining between them. The CDR3 sequence is 14 residues long.

The table lists this clonotype with a few counts. The V and J genes are TRBV5-1 and TRBJ2-1; 8 bases match TRBD1. V lost 6 bases to trimming and J lost 2 bases; unmatched junction nucleotides: 4. The CDR3 runs 14 residues. CDR1 SGHRS and CDR2 YFSETQ come from the germline V gene. The CDR3 region is CASTDRGTYNEQFF. As DNA, the CDR3 is TGCGCCAGCACTGACAGGGGTACCTACAATGAGCAGTTCTTC.

This clonotype was found a few times. The V call is TRBV18, the J call TRBJ2-7; TRBD1 is a possible D gene (5 bases). Germline V gene lookup returns CDR1 KGHSH and CDR2 LQKENI. This CDR3 spans 13 amino acids. With 0 bases removed from V and 6 bases from J, the gap between germline ends came to 9 bases. The chain's CDR3 is CASSPPTALEQYF. CDR3 sequence (DNA): TGTGCCAGCTCACCACCGACAGCTCTCGAGCAGTACTTC. The variable domain in full, completed from reference TRBV18 and TRBJ2-7, reads NAGVMQNPRHLVRRRGQEARLRCSPMKGHSHVYWYRQLPEEGLKFMVYLQKENIIDESGMPKERFSAEFPKEGPSILRIQQVVRGDSAAYFCASSPPTALEQYFGPGTRLTVT.

The chain couples TRBV29-1 to TRBJ1-2, with 7 nucleotides matching TRBD1. CDR1 SQVTM and CDR2 ANQGSEA come from the germline V gene. This CDR3 comprises 17 residues. The trim removed 0 bases at V and 4 bases at J, leaving 14 bases unmatched. The CDR3 spells CSVEDFSPGQIPYGYTF. CDR3 DNA sequence: TGCAGCGTTGAAGATTTTTCCCCGGGACAGATTCCCTATGGCTACACCTTC.

This clonotype occurred many times. The chain couples TRBV28 to TRBJ1-1; no definite D call. Per germline, CDR1 MDHEN and CDR2 SYDVKM. The CDR3 extends over 12 amino acids. The V end was cut by 7 bases, the J end by 10 bases, with 16 bases between. DNA for the CDR3: TGTGCCAGCATCCCCAGACGTGGACGAGCTTTCTTT. It specifies CASIPRRGRAFF.

V usage is TRBV12-3 or TRBV12-4 and J usage is TRBJ2-7; 13 nucleotides align to TRBD2. The CDR3 is made up of 17 amino acids. J was trimmed by 3 bases and V by 6 bases; bases with no gene match: 11. CDR3 in amino acids: CASSPTSGGAGFYEQYF. Here the CDR3 DNA reads TGTGCCAGCAGCCCAACTAGCGGGGGGGCCGGCTTCTACGAGCAGTACTTC.